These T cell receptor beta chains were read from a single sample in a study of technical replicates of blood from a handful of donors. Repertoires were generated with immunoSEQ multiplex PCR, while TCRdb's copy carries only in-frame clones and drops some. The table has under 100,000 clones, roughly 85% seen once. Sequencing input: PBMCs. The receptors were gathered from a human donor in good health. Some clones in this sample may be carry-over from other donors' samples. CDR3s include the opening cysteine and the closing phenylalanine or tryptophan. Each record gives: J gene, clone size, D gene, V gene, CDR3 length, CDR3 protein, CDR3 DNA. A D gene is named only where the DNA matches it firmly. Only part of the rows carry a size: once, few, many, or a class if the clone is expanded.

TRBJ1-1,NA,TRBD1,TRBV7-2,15,CASSSNRDRNTEAFF,TGTGCCAGCAGCTCGAACCGGGACAGAAACACTGAAGCTTTCTTT
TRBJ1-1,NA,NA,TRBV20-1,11,CSARDLSEAFF,TGCAGTGCTAGAGATCTAAGTGAAGCTTTCTTT
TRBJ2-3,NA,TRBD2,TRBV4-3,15,CASSQKTSGAGTQYF,TGCGCCAGCAGCCAAAAAACTAGCGGGGCAGGCACGCAGTATTTT
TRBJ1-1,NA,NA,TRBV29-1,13,CSVDEPVNTEAFF,TGCAGCGTTGATGAGCCGGTGAACACTGAAGCTTTCTTT
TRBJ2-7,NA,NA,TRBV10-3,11,CAIKERGEQYF,TGTGCCATCAAGGAGCGCGGCGAGCAGTACTTC
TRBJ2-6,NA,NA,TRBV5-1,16,CASSLNGGMVANVLTF,TGCGCCAGCAGCTTGAATGGGGGCATGGTGGCCAACGTCCTGACTTTC
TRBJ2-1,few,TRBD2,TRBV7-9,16,CASSSRLAGGPGEQFF,TGTGCCAGCAGCTCCCGTCTAGCGGGAGGGCCTGGAGAGCAGTTCTTC
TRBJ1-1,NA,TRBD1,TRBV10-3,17,CAISEMTGVRGDTEAFF,TGTGCCATCAGTGAGATGACAGGGGTTAGGGGTGACACTGAAGCTTTCTTT
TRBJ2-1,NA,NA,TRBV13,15,CASSTRRSSYNEQFF,TGTGCCAGCAGCACCAGACGGAGCTCCTACAATGAGCAGTTCTTC
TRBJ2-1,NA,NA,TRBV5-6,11,CASSLRSEQFF,TGTGCCAGCAGCTTGAGGAGTGAGCAGTTCTTC
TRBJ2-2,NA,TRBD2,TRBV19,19,CASSQPGLAGGLNTGELFF,TGTGCCAGTAGTCAACCGGGACTAGCGGGGGGTCTGAACACCGGGGAGCTGTTTTTT
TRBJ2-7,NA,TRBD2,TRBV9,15,CASSVSRGSSYEQYF,TGTGCCAGCAGCGTATCGCGGGGGAGCTCCTACGAGCAGTACTTC
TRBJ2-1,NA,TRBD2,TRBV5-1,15,CASSLLAGGYNEQFF,TGCGCCAGCAGCTTACTAGCGGGGGGGTACAATGAGCAGTTCTTC
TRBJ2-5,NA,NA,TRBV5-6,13,CASSYLAGETQYF,TGTGCCAGCAGCTACCTAGCCGGGGAGACCCAGTACTTC
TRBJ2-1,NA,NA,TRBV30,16,CAWSPDTGTSYNEQFF,TGTGCCTGGAGTCCCGATACGGGAACCTCCTACAATGAGCAGTTCTTC
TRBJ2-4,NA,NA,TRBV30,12,CAWSPSAQTQYF,TGTGCCTGGAGTCCCAGCGCTCAAACTCAGTACTTC
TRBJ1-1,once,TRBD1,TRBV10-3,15,CAISDGQGLGTEAFF,TGTGCCATCAGTGACGGACAGGGGCTCGGCACTGAAGCTTTCTTT
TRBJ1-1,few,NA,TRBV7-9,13,CASSLVQNTEAFF,TGTGCCAGCAGCTTAGTCCAGAACACTGAAGCTTTCTTT